Sequencing of this T cell receptor (beta chain) was carried out in a study of blood T cell repertoires in COVID-19 (dated by TCRdb to the early 2020s). Regarding the complete study: Collaborator samples came from the United States, Italy and Spain and covered acute and convalescent phases of COVID-19. Where HLA class I and class II types were available, the types were taken from metadata supplied by the sample provider, not from assay-based typing. Samples came from the ongoing ImmuneRACE study (first 160 participants) plus 1,254 subjects from 6 global collaborators. Nearly every sample came with metadata listing a de-identified subject ID, COVID-19 status, age in years and sex. The dataset comprised deeply sampled blood TCRbeta repertoires from subjects exposed to, actively infected with, or recovered from COVID-19. The repertoires were released in a freely available public database intended as a resource for research on the immune response to SARS-CoV-2. The material from the prospective study consisted of cDNA or gDNA derived from T cells, B-cell-depleted T cells, or PBMCs.

TCRbeta CDR3 regions were amplified from genomic DNA using the immunoSEQ Assay, a bias-controlled multiplex PCR. In the paper's pipeline: Nucleated cell counts per sample were estimated from amplification of reference gene primers within the assay. Sequence reads were collapsed and filtered to measure the absolute abundance of every unique TCRbeta CDR3 rearrangement. For each sample, productive Simpson clonality was calculated as the square root of Simpson's diversity index across productive rearrangements. Drawn from immuneACCESS, this table holds only the in-frame rearrangements with V and J called that TCRdb kept. Clones are partly lost; checked studies trace under half to an unresolved V gene and leave the rest unexplained. The V and J calls and the clone size are those of that table, but D and trimming were determined from the DNA. For this sample the table gives hundreds of thousands of clones, of which 83% were detected only once. Roughly 8.2% of the sample rests with the top ten.

As to this clone: Its antigen is currently not known. The record has no base qualities; no much larger clone is one base away.

CDR1 and CDR2 were assigned from the germline V gene as SGHAT and FQNNGV. The germline V end is reduced by 3 bases and the J end by 7 bases; junction bases left unmatched: 6. The CDR3 starts with the cysteine, ends with the phenylalanine, and has 16 residues. The CDR3 DNA has 48 bases and is translated from base 1. The collaborating institutions used their own protocols to collect whole blood in K2EDTA tubes. For TCRbeta analysis, collaborators shipped samples as frozen whole blood, isolated PBMCs, or DNA extracted from either of those sample types. Broad study findings and their caveats: How much clinical and demographic metadata was included differed by source and by participant, and the metadata was provided uncurated.

The TCR originated in a woman aged 45-59 years with acute or convalescent COVID-19. Recombination linked TRBV11-2 to TRBJ2-1, with 13 bases aligning to TRBD2. Sequenced: peripheral blood. Read as DNA, the sequence is TGTGCCAGCAGCTTCGGACTAGCGGGAGTTCTAAATGAGCAGTTCTTC. Its protein product is CASSFGLAGVLNEQFF.